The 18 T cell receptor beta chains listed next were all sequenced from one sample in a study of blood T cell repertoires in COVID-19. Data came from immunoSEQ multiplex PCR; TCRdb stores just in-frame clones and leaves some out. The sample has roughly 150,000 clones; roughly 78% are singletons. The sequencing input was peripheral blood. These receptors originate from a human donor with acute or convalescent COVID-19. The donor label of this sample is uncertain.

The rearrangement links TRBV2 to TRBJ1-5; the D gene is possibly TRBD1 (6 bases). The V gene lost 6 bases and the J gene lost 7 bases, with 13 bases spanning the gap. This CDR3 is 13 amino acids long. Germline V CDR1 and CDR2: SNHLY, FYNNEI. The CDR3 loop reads CASSAGGYQPQHF. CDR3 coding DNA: TGTGCCAGCAGCGCGGGGGGCTACCAGCCCCAGCATTTT.

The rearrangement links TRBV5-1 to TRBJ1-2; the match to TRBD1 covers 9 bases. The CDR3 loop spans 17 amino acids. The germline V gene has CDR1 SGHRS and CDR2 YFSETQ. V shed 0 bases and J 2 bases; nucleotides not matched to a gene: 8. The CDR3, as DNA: TGCGCCAGCAGCTTGGATAAATGGGACAGGGTGAACTATGGCTACACCTTC. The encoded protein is CASSLDKWDRVNYGYTF.

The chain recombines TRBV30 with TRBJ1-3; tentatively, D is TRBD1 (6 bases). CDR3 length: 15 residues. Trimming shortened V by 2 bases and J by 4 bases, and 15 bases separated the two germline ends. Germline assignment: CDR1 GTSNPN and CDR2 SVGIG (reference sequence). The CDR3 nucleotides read TGTGCCTGGAGTCGGGGAAGGGGGTCAGGAAACACCATATATTTT. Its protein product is CAWSRGRGSGNTIYF.

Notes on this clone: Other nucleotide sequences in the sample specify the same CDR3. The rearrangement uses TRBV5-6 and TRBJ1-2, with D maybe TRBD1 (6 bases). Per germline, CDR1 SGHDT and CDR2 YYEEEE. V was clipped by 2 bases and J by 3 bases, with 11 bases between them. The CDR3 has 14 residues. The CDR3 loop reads CASSLGGLDYGYTF. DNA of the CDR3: TGTGCCAGCAGCTTAGGGGGTCTGGACTATGGCTACACCTTC.

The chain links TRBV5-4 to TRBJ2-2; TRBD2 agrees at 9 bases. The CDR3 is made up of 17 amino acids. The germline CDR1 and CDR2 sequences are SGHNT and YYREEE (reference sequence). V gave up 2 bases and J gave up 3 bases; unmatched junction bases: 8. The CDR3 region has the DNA TGTGCCAGCAGCTTAATTCAAGCGGGGGGTTACACCGGGGAGCTGTTTTTT. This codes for CASSLIQAGGYTGELFF.

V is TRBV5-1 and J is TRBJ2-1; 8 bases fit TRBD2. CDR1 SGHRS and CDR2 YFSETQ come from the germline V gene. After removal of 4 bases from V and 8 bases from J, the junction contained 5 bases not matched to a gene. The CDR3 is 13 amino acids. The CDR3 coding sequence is TGCGCCAGCAGCGGGACTAGTTGGCATGAGCAGTTCTTC. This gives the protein CASSGTSWHEQFF.

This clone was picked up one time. In DNA, the CDR3 is TGTGCCAGCAGTGAACAGGGTGGAAACACCATATATTTT. Translation: CASSEQGGNTIYF. This chain connects TRBV12-3 or TRBV12-4 to TRBJ1-3; D may be TRBD1 (6 bases). The CDR3 totals 13 residues. V lost 5 bases and J 3 bases, leaving 8 bases between the germline ends.

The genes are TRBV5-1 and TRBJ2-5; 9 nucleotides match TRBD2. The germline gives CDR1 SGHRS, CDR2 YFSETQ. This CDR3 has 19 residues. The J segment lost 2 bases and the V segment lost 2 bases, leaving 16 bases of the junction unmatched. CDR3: CASSLVGERGATPQETQYF. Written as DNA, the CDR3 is TGCGCCAGCAGCTTAGTTGGAGAGCGGGGGGCAACACCTCAAGAGACCCAGTACTTC.

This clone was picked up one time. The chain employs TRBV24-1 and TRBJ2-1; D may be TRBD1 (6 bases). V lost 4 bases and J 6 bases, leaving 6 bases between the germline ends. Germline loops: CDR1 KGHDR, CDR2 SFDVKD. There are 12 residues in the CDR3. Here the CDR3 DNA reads TGTGCCACCAGTGACAGGGGCAATGAGCAGTTCTTC. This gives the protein CATSDRGNEQFF.

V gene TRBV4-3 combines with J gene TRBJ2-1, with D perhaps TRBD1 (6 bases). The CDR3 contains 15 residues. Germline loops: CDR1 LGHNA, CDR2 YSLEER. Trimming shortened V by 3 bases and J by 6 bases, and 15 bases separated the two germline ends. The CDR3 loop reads CASSQSQGSGNEQFF. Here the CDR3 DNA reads TGCGCCAGCAGCCAGTCCCAGGGGTCTGGCAATGAGCAGTTCTTC.

The DNA for the CDR3 is TGTGCCAGCAGTTTAAGGGTTCGGGGGAGGACTGGGGCCAACGTCCTGACTTTC. Residues: CASSLRVRGRTGANVLTF. The rearrangement links TRBV27 to TRBJ2-6, with a weak D call TRBD2 (6 bases). V was trimmed by 2 bases and J by 2 bases, leaving 16 bases between them. Germline V gene lookup returns CDR1 MNHEY and CDR2 SMNVEV (reference sequence). The CDR3 length is 18 residues.

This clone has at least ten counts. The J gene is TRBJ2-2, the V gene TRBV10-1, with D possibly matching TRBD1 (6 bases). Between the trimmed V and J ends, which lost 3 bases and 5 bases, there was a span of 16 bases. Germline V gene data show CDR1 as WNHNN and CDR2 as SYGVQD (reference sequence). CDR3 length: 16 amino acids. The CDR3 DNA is TGCGCCAGCAGTGAATCCAGGGGCATGGGTACCGGGGAGCTGTTTTTT. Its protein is CASSESRGMGTGELFF.

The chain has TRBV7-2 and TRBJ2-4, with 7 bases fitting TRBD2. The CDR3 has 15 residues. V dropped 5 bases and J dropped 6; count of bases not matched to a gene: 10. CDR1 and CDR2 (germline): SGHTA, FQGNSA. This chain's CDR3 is CASSPGTNKGNIQYF. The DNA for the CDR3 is TGTGCCAGCAGCCCTGGGACTAACAAAGGAAACATTCAGTACTTC.

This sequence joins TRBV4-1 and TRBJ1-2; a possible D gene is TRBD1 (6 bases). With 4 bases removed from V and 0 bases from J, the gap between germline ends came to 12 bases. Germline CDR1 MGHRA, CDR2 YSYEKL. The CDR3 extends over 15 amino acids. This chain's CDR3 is CASSPRDTANYGYTF. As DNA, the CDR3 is TGCGCCAGCAGCCCCCGGGACACCGCTAACTATGGCTACACCTTC.

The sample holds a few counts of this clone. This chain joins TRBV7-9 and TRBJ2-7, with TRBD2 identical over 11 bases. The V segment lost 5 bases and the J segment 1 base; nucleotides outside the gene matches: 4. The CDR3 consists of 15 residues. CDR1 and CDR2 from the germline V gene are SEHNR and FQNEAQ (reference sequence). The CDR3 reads CASSPPSGGSYEQYF. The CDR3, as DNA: TGTGCCAGCAGCCCCCCTAGCGGGGGGTCCTACGAGCAGTACTTC.

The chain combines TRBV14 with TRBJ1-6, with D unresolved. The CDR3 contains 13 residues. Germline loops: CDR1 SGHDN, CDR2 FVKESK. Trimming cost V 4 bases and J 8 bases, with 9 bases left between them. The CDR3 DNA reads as TGTGCCAGCAGCCCTAGTGCGGATTCACCCCTCCACTTT. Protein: CASSPSADSPLHF.

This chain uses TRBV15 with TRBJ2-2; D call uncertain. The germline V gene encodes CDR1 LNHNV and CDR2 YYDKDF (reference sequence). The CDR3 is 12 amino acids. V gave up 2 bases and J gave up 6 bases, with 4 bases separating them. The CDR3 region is CATSRYAGELFF. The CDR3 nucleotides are TGTGCCACCAGCAGATATGCCGGGGAGCTGTTTTTT. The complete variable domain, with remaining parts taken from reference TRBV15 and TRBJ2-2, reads DAMVIQNPRYQVTQFGKPVTLSCSQTLNHNVMYWYQQKSSQAPKLLFHYYDKDFNNEADTPDNFQSRRPNTSFCFLDIRSPGLGDTAMYLCATSRYAGELFFGEGSRLTVL.

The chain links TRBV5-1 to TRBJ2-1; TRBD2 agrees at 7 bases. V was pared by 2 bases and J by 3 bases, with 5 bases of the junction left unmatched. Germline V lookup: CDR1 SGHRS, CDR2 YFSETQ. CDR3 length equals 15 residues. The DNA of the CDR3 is TGCGCCAGCAGCTTCGGGCGGGGGAACTACAATGAGCAGTTCTTC. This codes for CASSFGRGNYNEQFF.